This TCR beta chain was identified in a study of molecular identifiers for immune sequencing clone quantification. Study-wide results and caveats: Jurkat TCR RNA spiked in from one cell could reportedly be detected among about a million naive cells. Shared barcodes on identical TCR molecules could underestimate the sizes of highly expanded clones.

TCRdb ran MiXCR on the PCR reads and lists one entry per CDR3 protein. Here the sample spans around 65,000 distinct CDR3 sequences, less than 20% being singletons. Regarding this clonotype: What it recognizes is unknown. Just one base apart from a much larger clone, this may be a read error.

Based on a CD8+CD4-CCR7+CD45RA+ profile, naive CD8 T cells were sorted. In germline, CDR1 is SGHRS, CDR2 YFSETQ. Between the trimmed V and J ends, which lost 4 bases and 1 base, there was a span of 12 bases. This CDR3 has 14 amino acids. The chain links TRBV5-1 to TRBJ2-7; D is possibly TRBD1 (6 bases). Specimen: naive CD8+ T cells from blood, with Jurkat cell RNA spiked in. Subset described: FACS-sorted CD8+CD4-CCR7+CD45RA+ naive T cells. The TCR comes from a human donor in good health. Some libraries in this study had Jurkat cell RNA spiked in. This CDR3 is CASSMGDTSYEQYF. In DNA, the CDR3 is TGCGCCAGCAGCATGGGGGACACATCCTACGAGCAGTACTTC.